In its sample, the clone carrying this T cell receptor (beta chain) was seen many times. The sample holds other DNA sequences that translate to the same CDR3. Authors' methods: Amplification with reference gene primers provided the estimates of nucleated cell counts. Sequenced by immunoSEQ multiplex PCR; TCRdb stores in-frame clones only, minus some. Clone size and V and J calls were adopted from that table, with D and trimming inferred from the DNA. The sample records under 350,000 clones, 83% being singletons. The data derive from a study of blood T cell repertoires in COVID-19. Losses at the gene ends were 7 bases for V and 2 bases for J; bases not matched to a gene: 8. CDR3 length: 15 amino acids. Germline-derived CDR1 and CDR2 are SGHTA and FQGTGA.

The TCR originated in a woman aged 45-59 years who had recovered from COVID-19. The chain is built from TRBV7-3 and TRBJ2-3; 8 nucleotides agree with TRBD2. The sample comprised peripheral blood. The CDR3 region is CASTFGGGSTDTQYF. In nucleotides, the CDR3 is TGTGCCAGCACCTTTGGCGGGGGGTCCACAGATACGCAGTATTTT.